This T cell receptor (beta chain) was captured by sequencing in a study of patients and donors after allogeneic stem cell transplantation. TCRdb reanalysed the RT-PCR reads using MiXCR and keeps one entry per CDR3 protein. The sample carries around 150,000 distinct CDR3 sequences, about two fifths recorded once. Trimming removed 4 bases at V and 1 base at J, with 11 bases between. The CDR3 runs 15 residues. CDR1 is SEHNR and CDR2 is FQNEAQ in the germline V gene (reference sequence). Material: blood, either unsorted or a sorted T cell fraction (not recorded which). V usage is TRBV7-9 and J usage is TRBJ1-5; weak D call: TRBD1 (5 bases). The receptor comes from a human donor who was either an allogeneic HSCT recipient or a stem cell or donor lymphocyte infusion donor (not recorded which). It is not recorded whose cells these are; they may come from a transplant donor. Here the CDR3 DNA reads TGTGCCAGCAGCTCGACAGCTTCGAGCAATCAGCCCCAGCATTTT. Translation: CASSSTASSNQPQHF.